Described below is a single T cell receptor (beta chain) sequence and its context. V gave up 5 bases and J gave up 8 bases; unmatched junction bases: 4. The CDR3 totals 12 residues. The sample originates from a study of control samples from healthy donors and cancer patients. Sequencing was performed with immunoSEQ multiplex PCR; in TCRdb, only in-frame clones are kept and a portion is missing. The sample lists 200,000 or so clones; roughly nine tenths were seen once. Sequences were obtained from blood. This chain joins TRBV12-3 or TRBV12-4 and TRBJ1-1; 8 positions match TRBD1. This TCR came from a man in his thirties or forties in good health. The CDR3 reads CASSPQGAEAFF. The CDR3 DNA is TGTGCCAGCAGTCCCCAGGGGGCGGAAGCTTTCTTT.